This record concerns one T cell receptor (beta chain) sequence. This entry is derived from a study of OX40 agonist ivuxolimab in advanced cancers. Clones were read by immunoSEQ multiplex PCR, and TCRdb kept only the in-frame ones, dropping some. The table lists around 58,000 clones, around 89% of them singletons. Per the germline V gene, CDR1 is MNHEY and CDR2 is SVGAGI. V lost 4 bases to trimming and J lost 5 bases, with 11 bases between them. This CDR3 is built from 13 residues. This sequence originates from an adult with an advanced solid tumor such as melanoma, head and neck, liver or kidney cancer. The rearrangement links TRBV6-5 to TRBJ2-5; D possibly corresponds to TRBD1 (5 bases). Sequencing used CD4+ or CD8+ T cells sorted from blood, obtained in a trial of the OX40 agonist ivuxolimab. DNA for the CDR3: TGTGCCAGCAGTTTCGACAGTACGGAGACCCAGTACTTC. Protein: CASSFDSTETQYF.